This T cell receptor beta chain was recovered during a study of vaccination effects on CD4 cells after COVID-19. Across the whole study: Samples that were drawn after vaccination came a median of 72 days after the second dose.

The repertoire was sequenced with immunoSEQ multiplex PCR; TCRdb's copy has only in-frame clones and lacks some. The table lists around 30,000 clones, approximately 64% of them singletons. On this clone: Its antigen is as yet unknown.

General study findings and limits: Late post-vaccination samples showed marked contraction of infection- and vaccine-induced clones.

Before sequencing took place, the ViraFEST assay used viral peptide pools to expand antigen-specific CD4+ T cells. Culture lasted roughly 9 days before CD4+ T cell isolation. Participants were given two doses of BNT162b2 or mRNA-1273 vaccine. The receptor's source is a human donor who received a COVID-19 vaccine. The starting material was CD4+ T cells from PBMCs cultured with SARS-CoV-2 spike peptides, obtained after COVID-19 vaccination.

The CDR3 here is CASSNPQGQGYTF. DNA of the CDR3: TGTGCCAGCAGCAACCCGCAGGGCCAGGGCTACACCTTC. The chain links TRBV5-6 to TRBJ1-2; D perhaps matches TRBD1 (5 bases). CDR1 and CDR2 (germline): SGHDT, YYEEEE. CDR3 length: 13 amino acids. The V end lost 4 bases, the J end lost 8 bases, and 15 bases lay between the germline ends.